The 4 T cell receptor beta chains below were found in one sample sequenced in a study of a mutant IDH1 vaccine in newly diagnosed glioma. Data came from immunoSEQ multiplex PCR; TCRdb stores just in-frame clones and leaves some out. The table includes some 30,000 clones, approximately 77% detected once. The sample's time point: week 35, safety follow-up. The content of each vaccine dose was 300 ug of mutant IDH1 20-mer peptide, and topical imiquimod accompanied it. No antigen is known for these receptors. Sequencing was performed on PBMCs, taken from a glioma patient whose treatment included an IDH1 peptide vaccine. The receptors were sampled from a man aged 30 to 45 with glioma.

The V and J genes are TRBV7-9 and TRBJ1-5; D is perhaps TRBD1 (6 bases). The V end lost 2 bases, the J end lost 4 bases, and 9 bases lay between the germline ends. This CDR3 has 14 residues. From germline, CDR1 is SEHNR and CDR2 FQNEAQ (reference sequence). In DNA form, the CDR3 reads TGTGCCAGCAGCTTACAGGGGAGGAATCAGCCCCAGCATTTT. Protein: CASSLQGRNQPQHF.

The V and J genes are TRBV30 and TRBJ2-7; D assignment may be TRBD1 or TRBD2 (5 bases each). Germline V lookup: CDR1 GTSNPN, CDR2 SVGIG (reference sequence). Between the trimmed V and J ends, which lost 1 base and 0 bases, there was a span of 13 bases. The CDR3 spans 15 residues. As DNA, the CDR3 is TGTGCCTGGAGTGCTACCCGAGGGGACTCCTACGAGCAGTACTTC. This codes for CAWSATRGDSYEQYF.

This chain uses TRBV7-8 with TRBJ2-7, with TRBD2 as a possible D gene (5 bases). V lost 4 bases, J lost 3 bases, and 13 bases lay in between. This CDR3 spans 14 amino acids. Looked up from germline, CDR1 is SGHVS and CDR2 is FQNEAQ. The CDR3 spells CASSSPEAGYEQYF. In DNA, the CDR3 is TGTGCCAGCAGCTCCCCCGAGGCGGGCTACGAGCAGTACTTC. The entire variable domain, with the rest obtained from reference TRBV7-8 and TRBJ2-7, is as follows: GAGVSQSPRYKVAKRGQDVALRCDPISGHVSLFWYQQALGQGPEFLTYFQNEAQLDKSGLPSDRFFAERPEGSVSTLKIQRTQQEDSAVYLCASSSPEAGYEQYFGPGTRLTVT.

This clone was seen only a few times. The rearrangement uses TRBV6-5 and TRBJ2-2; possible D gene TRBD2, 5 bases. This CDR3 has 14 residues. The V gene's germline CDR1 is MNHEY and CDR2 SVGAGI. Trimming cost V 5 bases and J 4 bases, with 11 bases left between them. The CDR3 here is CASSKAGLTGELFF. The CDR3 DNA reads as TGTGCCAGCAGTAAAGCTGGACTCACCGGGGAGCTGTTTTTT.